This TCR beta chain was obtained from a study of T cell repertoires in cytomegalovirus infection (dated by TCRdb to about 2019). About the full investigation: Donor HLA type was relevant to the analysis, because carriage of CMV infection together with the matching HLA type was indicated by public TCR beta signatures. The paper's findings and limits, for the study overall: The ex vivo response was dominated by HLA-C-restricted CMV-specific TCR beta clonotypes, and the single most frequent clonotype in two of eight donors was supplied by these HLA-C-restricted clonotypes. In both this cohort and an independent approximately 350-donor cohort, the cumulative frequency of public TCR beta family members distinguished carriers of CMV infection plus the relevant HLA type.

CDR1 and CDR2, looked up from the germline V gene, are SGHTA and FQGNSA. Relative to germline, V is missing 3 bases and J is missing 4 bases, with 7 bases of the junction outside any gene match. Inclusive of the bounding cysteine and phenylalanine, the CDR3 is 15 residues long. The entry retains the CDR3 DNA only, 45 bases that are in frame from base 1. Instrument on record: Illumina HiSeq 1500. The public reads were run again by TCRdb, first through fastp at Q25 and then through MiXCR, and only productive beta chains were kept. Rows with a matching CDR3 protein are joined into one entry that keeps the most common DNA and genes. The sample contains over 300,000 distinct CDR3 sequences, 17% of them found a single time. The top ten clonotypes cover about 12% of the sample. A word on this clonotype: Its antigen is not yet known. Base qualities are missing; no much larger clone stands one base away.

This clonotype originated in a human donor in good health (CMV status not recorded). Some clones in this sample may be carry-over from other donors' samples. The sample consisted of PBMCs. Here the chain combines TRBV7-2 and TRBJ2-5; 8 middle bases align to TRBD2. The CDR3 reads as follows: CASSLVAGSSETQYF. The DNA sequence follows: TGTGCCAGCAGCTTGGTAGCGGGGTCTTCAGAGACCCAGTACTTC.